This T cell receptor (beta chain) is drawn from a study of metastatic and nonmetastatic thyroid tumors. Study details: Repertoires were compared across blood and tumor or nodule tissue from malignant and benign thyroid patients.

Authors' data handling: Between-group CDR3 differences, defined by clinicopathological status, yielded a distant-metastasis classifier for papillary thyroid cancer. Through MiXCR, TCRdb re-clonotyped the PCR reads. None of the V and J calls come from the authors' own analysis; TCRdb made them. Counted here are around 20,000 clones, approximately 29% occurring once; the ten biggest clones make up less than 25%. There were no patients who had received any treatment before thyroid surgery. Germline CDR1 reads SNHLY; CDR2 reads FYNNEI. This CDR3 spans 17 amino acids. V trimming: 7 bases; J trimming: 3 bases; junction bases outside the gene matches: 17. With respect to this clone: The antigen is undetermined.

General study results and limits: Malignant thyroid tumors reportedly had TCR beta diversity that was significantly higher than in benign nodules, in blood and tumor.

The chain recombines TRBV2 with TRBJ1-1; 7 nucleotides match TRBD1. Sequencing was carried out using adjacent normal tissue. The receptor's source is a female donor with papillary thyroid cancer or a benign thyroid nodule (not recorded which). Some clones in this sample may be carry-over from other donors' samples. CDR3 coding DNA: TGTGCCAGCAACAAAACCTCACAGGGGCTTGGGGACACTGAAGCTTTCTTT. Amino acids: CASNKTSQGLGDTEAFF.